The entry below gives a single T cell receptor (beta chain) sequence along with its context. Its antigen is not identified. This sample stems from a study of beta chain features in type 1 diabetes. Points from the study as a whole: A pattern of fewer insertions and more deletions at VDJ junctions was seen in type 1 diabetes patients.

With 7 bases removed from V and 0 bases from J, the gap between germline ends came to 19 bases. The CDR3 covers 16 residues. Germline V gives CDR1 SGHRS, CDR2 YFSETQ. TCRB transcripts that were expressed got sequenced, as all of the isolated RNA had been reverse transcribed. Profiling relied on immunoSEQ multiplex PCR, and the TCRdb table lists in-frame clones only, not all of them. In the table there are 500,000 to 700,000 clones, roughly a sixth of which are singletons. This TCR derives from a man between 18 and 29 years old in good health. Sequences were obtained from naive CD4+ T cells from blood. The chain recombines TRBV5-1 with TRBJ1-1; D is possibly TRBD1 (6 bases). As DNA, the CDR3 is TGCGCCAGCTCCCTGACGGCGGGGGGCGTGAACACTGAAGCTTTCTTT. The encoded protein is CASSLTAGGVNTEAFF.